The rows below give T cell receptor beta chains drawn from one sample of a study of shared clonotypes between healthy human individuals. TCRdb's table, derived via immunoSEQ multiplex PCR, lists solely in-frame clones and lacks some. The sample lists about 1.5 million clones; roughly 96% were seen once. Sequencing was carried out using naive CD4+ T cells sorted from blood. The receptors come from a man aged 25-40 years in good health. The CDR3 runs from the conserved cysteine through the conserved F or W. The order of the fields is D gene, clone size, CDR3 length, J gene, V gene, CDR3 protein, CDR3 DNA. A D gene is named only where the DNA matches it firmly. Expanded clones get a size class; other rows say once, few or many, or leave the size out.

TRBD1 | NA | 14 | TRBJ1-1 | TRBV27 | CASSSPGTVIEAFF | TGTGCCAGCAGTTCACCCGGGACAGTTATTGAAGCTTTCTTT
TRBD1 | NA | 14 | TRBJ2-7 | TRBV30 | CAWTGQGRFYEQYF | TGTGCCTGGACCGGACAGGGGAGATTTTACGAGCAGTACTTC
NA | NA | 15 | TRBJ2-7 | TRBV6-6 | CASSYSMIELYEQYF | TGTGCCAGCAGTTACTCGATGATTGAGCTCTACGAGCAGTACTTC
TRBD2 | NA | 14 | TRBJ2-1 | TRBV27 | CASRTSGRRNEQFF | TGTGCCAGCCGGACTAGCGGGAGACGCAATGAGCAGTTCTTC
NA | NA | 14 | TRBJ2-5 | TRBV28 | CASSLGGRQETQYF | TGTGCCAGCAGTTTGGGGGGACGCCAAGAGACCCAGTACTTC
NA | NA | 13 | TRBJ2-1 | TRBV10-1 | CASSDRLGLEQFF | TGCGCCAGCAGTGATAGGTTGGGCCTTGAGCAGTTCTTC
TRBD2 | NA | 15 | TRBJ2-3 | TRBV9 | CASSVVAGSTDTQYF | TGTGCCAGCAGCGTAGTAGCGGGGTCCACAGATACGCAGTATTTT
NA | NA | 14 | TRBJ1-5 | TRBV5-4 | CASSSRTVFQPQHF | TGTGCCAGCAGCTCCCGTACGGTATTTCAGCCCCAGCATTTT
NA | NA | 12 | TRBJ1-2 | TRBV27 | CASSPRGYGYTF | TGTGCCAGCAGCCCCCGGGGCTATGGCTACACCTTC
NA | NA | 11 | TRBJ2-7 | TRBV20-1 | CSAKDPYEQYF | TGCAGTGCCAAGGACCCCTACGAGCAGTACTTC
TRBD2 | NA | 14 | TRBJ2-7 | TRBV2 | CASRRLAGPYEQYF | TGTGCCAGCAGGAGACTAGCGGGGCCCTACGAGCAGTACTTC
NA | once | 15 | TRBJ1-5 | TRBV7-9 | CASSPGANQGQPQHF | TGTGCCAGCAGCCCCGGGGCAAATCAGGGACAGCCCCAGCATTTT
NA | NA | 13 | TRBJ1-3 | TRBV7-2 | CASSLAGGSTIYF | TGTGCCAGCAGCTTAGCGGGGGGTAGCACCATATATTTT
TRBD1 | NA | 15 | TRBJ2-2 | TRBV19 | CASTMDRRNTGELFF | TGTGCCAGCACAATGGACAGGCGAAACACCGGGGAGCTGTTTTTT
NA | NA | 14 | TRBJ1-5 | TRBV7-8 | CASSLARGIPPQHF | TGTGCCAGCAGCTTAGCCAGGGGAATTCCGCCCCAGCATTTT
NA | NA | 16 | TRBJ1-2 | TRBV7-9 | CASSLDQALTVYGYTF | TGTGCCAGCAGCTTAGACCAGGCCTTGACTGTCTATGGCTACACCTTC
NA | NA | 15 | TRBJ2-4 | TRBV6-1 | CASGRALDGKNIQYF | TGTGCCAGCGGTAGGGCTCTAGATGGCAAAAACATTCAGTACTTC
NA | NA | 17 | TRBJ2-1 | TRBV9 | CASSGEAGLISYNEQFF | TGTGCCAGCAGCGGAGAGGCGGGCCTCATCTCCTACAATGAGCAGTTCTTC
TRBD1 | NA | 16 | TRBJ2-5 | TRBV6-1 | CASSEAGVRGHETQYF | TGTGCCAGCAGTGAAGCGGGGGTCAGGGGGCATGAGACCCAGTACTTC
NA | once | 14 | TRBJ1-4 | TRBV27 | CASSLAGANEKLFF | TGTGCCAGCAGTTTGGCCGGGGCTAATGAAAAACTGTTTTTT
TRBD2 | NA | 17 | TRBJ2-1 | TRBV7-9 | CASSSTGLAGFYNEQFF | TGTGCCAGCAGCTCCACGGGACTAGCGGGGTTCTACAATGAGCAGTTCTTC
TRBD1 | NA | 15 | TRBJ2-2 | TRBV10-1 | CASSEGQGAGGELFF | TGCGCCAGCAGTGAAGGACAGGGGGCCGGCGGGGAGCTGTTTTTT
NA | NA | 13 | TRBJ2-1 | TRBV2 | CACSAQGYNEQFF | TGTGCCTGCTCGGCACAGGGTTACAATGAGCAGTTCTTC
TRBD2 | NA | 15 | TRBJ2-5 | TRBV19 | CASSTLAGGQETQYF | TGTGCCAGTAGTACCCTAGCGGGAGGGCAAGAGACCCAGTACTTC
NA | NA | 12 | TRBJ1-1 | TRBV4-3 | CASSQGNTEAFF | TGCGCCAGCAGCCAAGGCAACACTGAAGCTTTCTTT
TRBD1 | NA | 15 | TRBJ2-2 | TRBV28 | CASSWAGGLTGELFF | TGTGCCAGCAGTTGGGCAGGGGGCCTTACCGGGGAGCTGTTTTTT
TRBD2 | NA | 18 | TRBJ2-2 | TRBV25-1 | CASSARLTSGRTPGELFF | TGTGCCAGCAGTGCACGACTGACTAGCGGGAGGACCCCCGGGGAGCTGTTTTTT
TRBD1 | NA | 15 | TRBJ1-1 | TRBV9 | CASSVVPTGGTEAFF | TGTGCCAGCAGCGTAGTACCTACAGGGGGAACTGAAGCTTTCTTT
TRBD2 | NA | 15 | TRBJ2-7 | TRBV7-6 | CASSFGLAGTYEQYF | TGTGCCAGCAGCTTCGGACTAGCGGGAACCTACGAGCAGTACTTC
TRBD2 | NA | 13 | TRBJ2-7 | TRBV30 | CAWSAGGRVEQYF | TGTGCCTGGAGTGCGGGGGGGCGAGTCGAGCAGTACTTC
TRBD2 | once | 13 | TRBJ2-1 | TRBV14 | CASGRGTKGEQFF | TGTGCTAGCGGGAGAGGAACCAAGGGTGAGCAGTTCTTC
NA | NA | 14 | TRBJ1-4 | TRBV2 | CASRGTVTNEKLFF | TGTGCCAGCAGGGGTACAGTTACAAATGAAAAACTGTTTTTT
NA | NA | 14 | TRBJ1-3 | TRBV7-2 | CASSRQFPSGTIYF | TGTGCCAGCAGCCGACAGTTCCCCTCGGGCACCATATATTTT
TRBD1 | once | 16 | TRBJ2-7 | TRBV7-2 | CASSGPMTGIHYEQYF | TGTGCCAGCAGCGGCCCGATGACAGGGATTCACTACGAGCAGTACTTC
NA | NA | 14 | TRBJ2-3 | TRBV5-4 | CASSLMQTTDTQYF | TGTGCCAGCAGCTTGATGCAGACCACAGATACGCAGTATTTT
TRBD1 | NA | 14 | TRBJ2-7 | TRBV7-7 | CASSRRDRHYEQYF | TGTGCCAGCAGCCGCCGGGACAGACACTACGAGCAGTACTTC
NA | once | 14 | TRBJ2-3 | TRBV2 | CASSEGRGLDTQYF | TGTGCCAGCAGTGAGGGGCGGGGCTTGGATACGCAGTATTTT
NA | NA | 13 | TRBJ1-2 | TRBV6-1 | CASIITRVGGYTF | TGTGCCAGCATCATCACCAGGGTGGGCGGCTACACCTTC
TRBD1 | NA | 15 | TRBJ2-1 | TRBV11-3 | CASSSGDRAINEQFF | TGTGCCAGTAGTTCCGGTGACAGGGCTATCAATGAGCAGTTCTTC
NA | NA | 14 | TRBJ2-5 | TRBV5-4 | CASSLLDGPETQYF | TGTGCCAGCAGCTTGTTGGACGGGCCAGAGACCCAGTACTTC
NA | NA | 17 | TRBJ1-1 | TRBV27 | CASSPYLGWGASTEAFF | TGTGCCAGCAGTCCCTATCTGGGCTGGGGGGCTAGCACTGAAGCTTTCTTT
NA | NA | 11 | TRBJ2-1 | TRBV11-2 | CASSLSREQFF | TGTGCCAGCAGCTTAAGCCGGGAGCAGTTCTTC
NA | NA | 21 | TRBJ2-3 | TRBV9 | CASSVLIAIKGTERFTDTQYF | TGTGCCAGCAGCGTTTTAATTGCTATTAAGGGGACTGAGCGATTTACAGATACGCAGTATTTT
NA | NA | 15 | TRBJ2-7 | TRBV27 | CASKGEAYSGYEQYF | TGTGCCAGCAAGGGTGAGGCTTACTCGGGCTACGAGCAGTACTTC
TRBD1 | NA | 14 | TRBJ2-7 | TRBV28 | CASSLTGQGYEQYF | TGTGCCAGCAGTTTGACGGGACAGGGCTACGAGCAGTACTTC
NA | NA | 15 | TRBJ1-1 | TRBV9 | CASSVKGTMNTEAFF | TGTGCCAGCAGCGTAAAAGGCACAATGAACACTGAAGCTTTCTTT
TRBD2 | NA | 14 | TRBJ2-7 | TRBV28 | CASILAGGSYEQYF | TGTGCCAGCATATTAGCGGGAGGATCCTACGAGCAGTACTTC
NA | NA | 15 | TRBJ2-7 | TRBV28 | CASSFPAGRSYEQYF | TGTGCCAGCAGTTTTCCGGCGGGACGCTCCTACGAGCAGTACTTC
TRBD2 | NA | 16 | TRBJ2-2 | TRBV9 | CASSVGLADYTGELFF | TGTGCCAGCAGCGTAGGGCTAGCGGATTACACCGGGGAGCTGTTTTTT
NA | NA | 14 | TRBJ2-6 | TRBV27 | CATSRVSGANVLTF | TGTGCCACCAGTCGAGTCTCTGGGGCCAACGTCCTGACTTTC
NA | NA | 15 | TRBJ2-7 | TRBV7-2 | CASSLDPRSSYEQYF | TGTGCCAGCAGCTTAGACCCACGAAGCTCCTACGAGCAGTACTTC
TRBD2 | NA | 13 | TRBJ2-7 | TRBV7-3 | CASSLGSSGEQYF | TGTGCCAGCAGCTTAGGATCTAGCGGAGAGCAGTACTTC
NA | NA | 14 | TRBJ2-7 | TRBV15 | CATSIGPSSYEQYF | TGTGCCACCAGCATAGGGCCCAGCTCCTACGAGCAGTACTTC
TRBD2 | NA | 17 | TRBJ2-1 | TRBV9 | CASSDTSGRGPYNEQFF | TGTGCCAGCAGTGATACTAGCGGGAGAGGCCCCTACAATGAGCAGTTCTTC
NA | once | 15 | TRBJ2-7 | TRBV5-5 | CASSPLARGPYEQYF | TGTGCCAGCAGCCCCTTAGCGCGAGGGCCTTACGAGCAGTACTTC
TRBD1 | NA | 15 | TRBJ2-5 | TRBV5-4 | CASGTGSTRTETQYF | TGTGCCAGCGGGACAGGGTCGACTCGAACTGAGACCCAGTACTTC